One sample yielded the 2 T cell receptor beta chains listed below, sequenced in a study of response to subunit inactivated influenza vaccine. MiXCR, applied by TCRdb to the RT-PCR reads, yields one record per CDR3 protein. The table lists 800,000 or so distinct CDR3 sequences, 21% of them singletons, with 10% in the top ten. Sequencing was performed on PBMCs from blood, taken around 5 days after vaccination. Source of these receptors: a man in his fifties who received an inactivated influenza vaccine.

This clonotype was seen a handful of times. The V call is TRBV5-1, the J call TRBJ1-5, with TRBD1 matching 9 bases. The CDR3 contains 15 residues. Germline lookup yields CDR1 SGHRS and CDR2 YFSETQ. Losses at the gene ends were 4 bases for V and 4 bases for J; bases not matched to a gene: 6. This CDR3 is CASSVEQGANQPQHF. The CDR3 DNA follows: TGCGCCAGCAGCGTGGAACAGGGGGCGAATCAGCCCCAGCATTTT.

This clonotype was observed a single time. The chain combines TRBV10-3 with TRBJ1-5, with a possible D match to TRBD1 (5 bases). The V gene's germline CDR1 is ENHRY and CDR2 SYGVKD. The ends were cut back, 10 bases at V and 2 bases at J, with 15 bases in the middle. CDR3 length equals 14 residues. CDR3: CATNVGAGNQPQHF. The CDR3 DNA sequence: TGTGCCACCAACGTAGGGGCTGGCAATCAGCCCCAGCATTTT.